These 21 T cell receptor beta chains share one sample of origin, sequenced in a study of T cells after yellow fever vaccination. TCRdb ran MiXCR on the 5' RACE reads and lists one entry per CDR3 protein. The sample holds about 580,000 distinct CDR3 sequences; roughly a sixth are singletons and the top ten take around 15%. Source: PBMCs, taken 4 to 6 days after the first yellow fever vaccination. Receptors originate from a man aged 18 to 30 who received the YFV17D yellow fever vaccine.

The genes are TRBV18 and TRBJ1-5; 8 nucleotides align to TRBD1. V was clipped by 4 bases and J by 7 bases; unmatched bases: 6. CDR3 length: 14 residues. CDR1 is KGHSH and CDR2 is LQKENI in the germline V gene. CDR3 in amino acids: CASSLDRDGQPQHF. The CDR3, as DNA: TGTGCCAGCTCACTGGACAGGGATGGACAGCCCCAGCATTTT.

Only a few counts were recorded for this clonotype. CDR3 in amino acids: CASSLRVAYEQYF. For the CDR3, the DNA is TGTGCCAGCAGCTTGAGGGTAGCCTACGAGCAGTACTTC. The genes are TRBV5-6 and TRBJ2-7; no firm D call. This CDR3 has 13 amino acids. V was clipped by 1 base and J by 2 bases, with 7 bases between them. Germline values: CDR1 SGHDT, CDR2 YYEEEE.

This rearrangement joins TRBV5-1 to TRBJ2-3; 14 bases map to TRBD2. This CDR3 has 17 amino acids. Germline CDR1 SGHRS, CDR2 YFSETQ. The junction had 8 bases not matched to a gene; V was cut back by 4 bases and J by 4 bases. This CDR3 is CASSIGLAGGRADTQYF. The CDR3 DNA reads as TGCGCCAGCAGCATAGGACTAGCGGGGGGCCGCGCAGATACGCAGTATTTT.

The chain combines TRBV7-9 with TRBJ2-1, with 9 bases aligning to TRBD2. V shed 4 bases and J 0 bases; nucleotides not matched to a gene: 7. This CDR3 spans 17 amino acids. Looked up from germline, CDR1 is SEHNR and CDR2 is FQNEAQ (reference sequence). CDR3 nucleotides: TGTGCCAGCAGCTCCGCTAGCGGGGCGAGCTCCTACAATGAGCAGTTCTTC. This encodes CASSSASGASSYNEQFF.

This clonotype was counted only a few times. The genes are TRBV12-3 or TRBV12-4 and TRBJ1-4, with D tentatively TRBD1 (6 bases). Trimming took off 6 bases at V and 4 bases at J, with 12 bases between the two ends. The CDR3 sequence is 14 residues long. The CDR3 DNA reads as TGTGCCAGCAGGTCAGGGGTCAGTAATGAAAAACTGTTTTTT. Residues: CASRSGVSNEKLFF.

This clonotype appeared a single time. The rearrangement uses TRBV14 and TRBJ2-2; the D is unclear. Trimming took off 8 bases at V and 1 base at J, with 8 bases between the two ends. The CDR3 totals 13 residues. The germline V gene has CDR1 SGHDN and CDR2 FVKESK. The DNA of the CDR3 is TGTGCCAGCGCAGCCCTGAACACCGGGGAGCTGTTTTTT. The encoded protein is CASAALNTGELFF. The full variable domain, completed using reference TRBV14 and TRBJ2-2, is EAGVTQFPSHSVIEKGQTVTLRCDPISGHDNLYWYRRVMGKEIKFLLHFVKESKQDESGMPNNRFLAERTGGTYSTLKVQPAELEDSGVYFCASAALNTGELFFGEGSRLTVL.

DNA of the CDR3: TGCGCCAGCACCGCGGGGGATACGCAGTATTTT. The encoded protein is CASTAGDTQYF. The rearrangement links TRBV5-1 to TRBJ2-3; D possibly corresponds to TRBD2 (6 bases). The CDR3 spans 11 residues. The V and J ends lost 6 bases and 6 bases respectively, with 8 bases between them. Germline-derived CDR1 and CDR2 are SGHRS and YFSETQ.

The CDR3 loop reads CASSFWDAMNTEAFF. CDR3 DNA sequence: TGCGCCAGCAGCTTTTGGGACGCCATGAACACTGAAGCTTTCTTT. The chain joins TRBV5-1 to TRBJ1-1; a weak D match, TRBD1 (5 bases). Trimming removed 2 bases at V and 0 bases at J, with 11 bases between. Germline CDR1 reads SGHRS; CDR2 reads YFSETQ. CDR3 length: 15 residues.

The rearrangement uses TRBV20-1 and TRBJ2-5; D is uncertain. Per germline, CDR1 DFQATT and CDR2 SNEGSKA (reference sequence). The germline V and J ends were trimmed by 1 base and 7 bases, with 16 bases remaining between them. The CDR3 contains 14 residues. The CDR3 DNA sequence: TGCAGTGCTAGAGCTAATGACCCCTACGGGACCCAGTACTTC. Amino acids: CSARANDPYGTQYF.

In regard to this clonotype: A junction end diverges from the germline sequence, so it may reflect a read error. The V call is TRBV6-1, the J call TRBJ1-1; D remains ambiguous. There are 14 residues in the CDR3. Germline V gene lookup returns CDR1 MNHNS and CDR2 SASEGT. DNA of the CDR3: TGTGCCAGCAGTAATCCGCATACGAATGAAGCTGAGAGCTTT. Encoded protein: CASSNPHTNEAESF.

The genes are TRBV7-3 and TRBJ2-3; the match to TRBD1 covers 9 bases. The germline V gene encodes CDR1 SGHTA and CDR2 FQGTGA. This CDR3 contains 16 residues. The junction had 11 bases not matched to a gene; V was cut back by 3 bases and J by 7 bases. The CDR3 reads CASSFESGTGMNTQYF. CDR3 DNA sequence: TGTGCCAGCAGCTTCGAATCGGGGACAGGGATGAATACGCAGTATTTT. The full variable domain, rest sourced from reference TRBV7-3 and TRBJ2-3, is GAGVSQTPSNKVTEKGKYVELRCDPISGHTALYWYRQSLGQGPEFLIYFQGTGAADDSGLPNDRFFAVRPEGSVSTLKIQRTERGDSAVYLCASSFESGTGMNTQYFGPGTRLTVL.

This clonotype was seen a few times. This rearrangement joins TRBV7-6 to TRBJ2-3; TRBD2 aligns across 12 bases. V was clipped by 5 bases and J by 8 bases; unmatched bases: 5. Germline CDR1 and CDR2: SGHVS and FNYEAQ. The CDR3 length is 14 residues. The CDR3 is CASSTSGGQTTQYF. Here the CDR3 DNA reads TGTGCCAGCAGCACTAGCGGGGGGCAGACTACGCAGTATTTT. The variable domain in full, completed from reference TRBV7-6 and TRBJ2-3, reads GAGVSQSPRYKVTKRGQDVALRCDPISGHVSLYWYRQALGQGPEFLTYFNYEAQQDKSGLPNDRFSAERPEGSISTLTIQRTEQRDSAMYRCASSTSGGQTTQYFGPGTRLTVL.

This clonotype was counted between two and nine times. The chain employs TRBV2 and TRBJ2-7; D not resolved. The V gene's germline CDR1 is SNHLY and CDR2 FYNNEI. The CDR3 loop spans 11 amino acids. V lost 1 base, J lost 8 bases, and 6 bases lay in between. In DNA form, the CDR3 reads TGTGCCAGCAGTGAAGTAACGCAGCAGTACGTC. Translating gives CASSEVTQQYV.

The gene calls are TRBV5-1 and TRBJ1-6; D remains ambiguous. The V end lost 0 bases, the J end lost 0 bases, and 7 bases lay between the germline ends. CDR1 SGHRS and CDR2 YFSETQ come from the germline V gene. CDR3 length equals 16 residues. The CDR3 region is CASSLEWSSYNSPLHF. In nucleotides, the CDR3 is TGCGCCAGCAGCTTGGAATGGAGCTCCTATAATTCACCCCTCCACTTT.

V and J are TRBV7-3 and TRBJ2-1; 11 bases map to TRBD2. The V gene end was trimmed by 5 bases and the J gene end by 7 bases; junction bases not matched to a gene: 10. The length of the CDR3 is 16 residues. Germline assignment: CDR1 SGHTA and CDR2 FQGTGA. The CDR3 nucleotides are TGTGCCAGCAGCAAACTAGCGGGGGTGCCGGGAAATGAGCAGTTCTTC. Translating gives CASSKLAGVPGNEQFF.

The chain links TRBV20-1 to TRBJ1-4, with TRBD1 matching over 7 bases. Unmatched junction bases numbered 8, after V lost 3 bases and J lost 7 bases. Germline CDR1 reads DFQATT; CDR2 reads SNEGSKA (reference sequence). This CDR3 has 14 residues. CDR3 loop: CSASEQGRGEKLFF. In DNA form, the CDR3 reads TGCAGTGCTAGTGAACAGGGGAGGGGTGAAAAACTGTTTTTT.

This clonotype was recorded a few times. The rearrangement joins TRBV7-3 to TRBJ1-6; D gene uncertain. Trimming took off 0 bases at V and 9 bases at J, with 6 bases between the two ends. CDR1 SGHTA and CDR2 FQGTGA come from the germline V gene. The CDR3 is 13 amino acids. The chain's CDR3 is CASSLTPGSPLHF. The DNA for the CDR3 is TGTGCCAGCAGCTTAACACCGGGTTCACCCCTCCACTTT.

V gene TRBV7-9 combines with J gene TRBJ2-3, with D unclear. Germline-derived CDR1 and CDR2 are SEHNR and FQNEAQ (reference sequence). The V end was cut by 4 bases, the J end by 6 bases, with 17 bases between. The CDR3 totals 15 residues. The chain's CDR3 is CASSSVVVRLDTQYF. The CDR3 DNA is TGTGCCAGCAGCTCCGTGGTAGTTCGTTTGGATACGCAGTATTTT.

V and J are TRBV27 and TRBJ2-7; 7 bases match TRBD2. This CDR3 comprises 15 residues. Germline trimming cut 5 bases from V and 1 base from J; bases unmatched to any gene: 8. Germline V gene sequence: CDR1 MNHEY, CDR2 SMNVEV (reference sequence). The CDR3 DNA is TGTGCCAGCAGTCGGGGGAGGGGCAGATCCTACGAGCAGTACGTC. This sequence encodes CASSRGRGRSYEQYV.

This clonotype was recorded a few times. This rearrangement joins TRBV6-5 to TRBJ2-7, with D possibly being TRBD1 (6 bases). V was cut by 6 bases and J by 1 base, with 7 bases left in between. The CDR3 consists of 12 residues. Germline CDR1 and CDR2: MNHEY and SVGAGI. The CDR3 reads CASRGQSYEQYF. The DNA of the CDR3 is TGTGCCAGCAGAGGACAGTCCTACGAGCAGTACTTC.

The CDR3 sequence is CASSLQGAGEQYV. The CDR3, as DNA: TGTGCCAGCAGTTTGCAGGGGGCGGGCGAGCAGTACGTC. The rearrangement uses TRBV12-3 or TRBV12-4 and TRBJ2-7; 8 nucleotides agree with TRBD1. The CDR3 spans 13 residues. The junction had 4 bases not matched to a gene; V was cut back by 3 bases and J by 6 bases.